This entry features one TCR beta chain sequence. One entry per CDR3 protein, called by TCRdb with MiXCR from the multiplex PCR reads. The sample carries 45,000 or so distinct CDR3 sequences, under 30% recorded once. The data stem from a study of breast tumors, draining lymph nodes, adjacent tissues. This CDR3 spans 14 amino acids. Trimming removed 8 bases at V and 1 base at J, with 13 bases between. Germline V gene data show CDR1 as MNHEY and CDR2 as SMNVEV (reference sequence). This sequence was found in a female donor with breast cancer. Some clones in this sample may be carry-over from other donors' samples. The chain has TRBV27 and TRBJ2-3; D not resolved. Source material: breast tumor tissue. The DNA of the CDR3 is TGTGCCAGCGCTCTTCGGACCGGCACAGATACGCAGTATTTT. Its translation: CASALRTGTDTQYF.